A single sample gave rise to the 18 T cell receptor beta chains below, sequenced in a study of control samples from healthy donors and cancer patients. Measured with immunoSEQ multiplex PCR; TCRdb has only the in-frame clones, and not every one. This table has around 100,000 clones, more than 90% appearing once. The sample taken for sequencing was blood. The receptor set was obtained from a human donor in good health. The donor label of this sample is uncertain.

The CDR3 DNA reads TGCGCCAGCAGCCAAGGATTGGGCGGGCTCATGAACACTGAAGCTTTCTTT. It yields the protein CASSQGLGGLMNTEAFF. This chain links TRBV4-1 with TRBJ1-1; no clear D gene. The CDR3 covers 17 residues. Between the trimmed V and J ends, which lost 1 base and 0 bases, there was a span of 15 bases. Germline loops: CDR1 MGHRA, CDR2 YSYEKL.

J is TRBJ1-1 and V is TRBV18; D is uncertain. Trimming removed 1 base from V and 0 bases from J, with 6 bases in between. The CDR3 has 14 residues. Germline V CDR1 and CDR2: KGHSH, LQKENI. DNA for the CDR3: TGTGCCAGCTCACCACAAACACTGAACACTGAAGCTTTCTTT. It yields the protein CASSPQTLNTEAFF.

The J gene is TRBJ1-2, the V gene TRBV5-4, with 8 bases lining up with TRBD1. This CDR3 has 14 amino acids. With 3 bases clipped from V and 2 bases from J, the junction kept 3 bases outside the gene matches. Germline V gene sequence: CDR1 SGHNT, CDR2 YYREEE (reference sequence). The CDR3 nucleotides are TGTGCCAGCAGCTCGGACAGGGTCAACTATGGCTACACCTTC. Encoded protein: CASSSDRVNYGYTF.

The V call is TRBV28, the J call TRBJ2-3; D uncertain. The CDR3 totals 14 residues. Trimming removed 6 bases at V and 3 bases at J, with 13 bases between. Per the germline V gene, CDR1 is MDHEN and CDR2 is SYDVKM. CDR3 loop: CASSLWGITDTQYF. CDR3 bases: TGTGCCAGCAGCCTTTGGGGTATAACAGATACGCAGTATTTT.

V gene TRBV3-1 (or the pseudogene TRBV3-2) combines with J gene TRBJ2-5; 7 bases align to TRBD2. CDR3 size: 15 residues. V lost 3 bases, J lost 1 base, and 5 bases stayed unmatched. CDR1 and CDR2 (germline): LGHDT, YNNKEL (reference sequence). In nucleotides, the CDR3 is TGTGCCAGCAGCCATCCGAGGACTAGCCAAGAGACCCAGTACTTC. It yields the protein CASSHPRTSQETQYF.

The CDR3 sequence: CASSPSVQTQYF. The CDR3 bases are TGTGCCAGCAGCCCCTCGGTCCAGACCCAGTACTTC. V usage is TRBV7-2 and J usage is TRBJ2-5; the D is unclear. Trimming shortened V by 5 bases and J by 6 bases, and 10 bases separated the two germline ends. There are 12 residues in the CDR3. CDR1 SGHTA and CDR2 FQGNSA come from the germline V gene.

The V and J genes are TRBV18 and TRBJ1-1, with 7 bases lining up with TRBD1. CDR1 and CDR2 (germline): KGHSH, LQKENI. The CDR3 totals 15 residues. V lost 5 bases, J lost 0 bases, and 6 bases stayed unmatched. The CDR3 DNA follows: TGTGCCAGCTCATCAAAAGGGGGCGTGAACACTGAAGCTTTCTTT. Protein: CASSSKGGVNTEAFF.

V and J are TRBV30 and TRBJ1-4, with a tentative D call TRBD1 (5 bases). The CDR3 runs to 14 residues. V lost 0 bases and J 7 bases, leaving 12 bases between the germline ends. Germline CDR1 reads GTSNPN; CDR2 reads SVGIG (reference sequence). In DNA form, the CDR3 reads TGTGCCTGGAGTGTTTCCGGAGGGGCTGAAAAACTGTTTTTT. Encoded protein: CAWSVSGGAEKLFF.

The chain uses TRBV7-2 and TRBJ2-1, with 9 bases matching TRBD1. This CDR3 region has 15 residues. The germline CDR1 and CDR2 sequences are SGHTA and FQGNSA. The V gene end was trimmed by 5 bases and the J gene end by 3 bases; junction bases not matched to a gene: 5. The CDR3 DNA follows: TGTGCCAGCAGCCGTACAGGGGGCAGCTACAATGAGCAGTTCTTC. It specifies CASSRTGGSYNEQFF.

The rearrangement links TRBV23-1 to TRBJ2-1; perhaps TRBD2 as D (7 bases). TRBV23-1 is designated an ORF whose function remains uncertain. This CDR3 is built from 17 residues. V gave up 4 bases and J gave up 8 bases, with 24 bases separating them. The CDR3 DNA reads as TGCGCCAGCAGTCTCGAGGGGGGAGAGCGGGGAATGGATGAGCAGTTCTTC. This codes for CASSLEGGERGMDEQFF.

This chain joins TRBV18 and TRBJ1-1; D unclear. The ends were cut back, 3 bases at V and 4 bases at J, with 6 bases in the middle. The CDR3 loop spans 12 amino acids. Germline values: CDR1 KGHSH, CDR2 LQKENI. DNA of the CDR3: TGTGCCAGCTCACCTCGGATCACTGAAGCTTTCTTT. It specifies CASSPRITEAFF. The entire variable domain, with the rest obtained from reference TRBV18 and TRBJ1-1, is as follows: NAGVMQNPRHLVRRRGQEARLRCSPMKGHSHVYWYRQLPEEGLKFMVYLQKENIIDESGMPKERFSAEFPKEGPSILRIQQVVRGDSAAYFCASSPRITEAFFGQGTRLTVV.

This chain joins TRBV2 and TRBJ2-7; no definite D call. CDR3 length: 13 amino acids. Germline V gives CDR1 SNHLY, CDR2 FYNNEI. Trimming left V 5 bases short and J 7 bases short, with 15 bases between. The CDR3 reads CASSISSAWEQYF. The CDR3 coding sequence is TGTGCCAGCAGTATCTCGTCGGCTTGGGAGCAGTACTTC.

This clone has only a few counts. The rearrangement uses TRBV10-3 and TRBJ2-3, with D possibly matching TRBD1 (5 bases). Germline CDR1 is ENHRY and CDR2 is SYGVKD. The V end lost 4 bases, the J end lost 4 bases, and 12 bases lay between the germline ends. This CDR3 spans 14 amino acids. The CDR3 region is CAISGKGAADTQYF. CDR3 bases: TGTGCCATCAGTGGGAAAGGGGCAGCAGATACGCAGTATTTT.

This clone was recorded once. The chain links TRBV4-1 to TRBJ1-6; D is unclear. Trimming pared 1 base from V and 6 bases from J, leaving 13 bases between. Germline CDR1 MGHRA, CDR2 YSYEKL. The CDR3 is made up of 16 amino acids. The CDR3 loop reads CASSQADFLGNSPLHF. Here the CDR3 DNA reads TGCGCCAGCAGCCAAGCAGATTTCCTTGGTAATTCACCCCTCCACTTT.

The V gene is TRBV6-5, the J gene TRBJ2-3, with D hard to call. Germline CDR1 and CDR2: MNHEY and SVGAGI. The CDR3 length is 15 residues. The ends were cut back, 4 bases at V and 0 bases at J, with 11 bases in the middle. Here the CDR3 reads CASSSAPSSTDTQYF. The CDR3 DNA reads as TGTGCCAGCAGTTCGGCGCCGTCTAGCACAGATACGCAGTATTTT.

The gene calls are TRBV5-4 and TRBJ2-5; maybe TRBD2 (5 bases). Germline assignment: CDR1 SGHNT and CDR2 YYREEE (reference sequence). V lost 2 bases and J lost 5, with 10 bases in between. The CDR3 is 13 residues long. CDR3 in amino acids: CASSFEGWETQYF. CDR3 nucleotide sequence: TGTGCCAGCAGCTTCGAGGGATGGGAGACCCAGTACTTC.

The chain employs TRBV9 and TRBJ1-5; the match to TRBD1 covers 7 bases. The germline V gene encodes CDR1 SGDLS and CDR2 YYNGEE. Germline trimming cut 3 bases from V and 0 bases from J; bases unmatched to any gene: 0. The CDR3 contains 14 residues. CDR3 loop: CASSDRGSNQPQHF. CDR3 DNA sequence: TGTGCCAGCAGCGACAGGGGTAGCAATCAGCCCCAGCATTTT.

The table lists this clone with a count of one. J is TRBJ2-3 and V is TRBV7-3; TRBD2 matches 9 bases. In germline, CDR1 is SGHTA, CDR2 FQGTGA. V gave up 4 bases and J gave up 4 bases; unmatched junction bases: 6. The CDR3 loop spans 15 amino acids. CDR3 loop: CASSSAGGGADTQYF. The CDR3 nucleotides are TGTGCCAGCAGCTCAGCGGGAGGAGGGGCAGATACGCAGTATTTT.